The 9 T cell receptor beta chains listed next were all sequenced from one sample in a study of tumor-infiltrating lymphocytes in primary liver carcinoma. cDNA specific to TCR beta was made from 500 ng of total RNA, with a constant-region primer employed for priming. A slightly modified ARM-PCR protocol with three nested multiplex PCR rounds produced these TCR beta libraries. PCR rounds one and two used TRBV1-TRBV30 forward primers with a C-beta reverse primer for approximately 10 cycles each. TCRdb reprocessed the multiplex PCR reads via MiXCR and lists one record per CDR3 protein. The sample carries approximately 300,000 distinct CDR3 sequences, about 62% recorded once. The source of the blood RNA was unsorted whole blood, and germline DNA was extracted as well. Sequenced input: peripheral blood. Receptors originate from a middle-aged man with primary liver carcinoma and hepatitis B virus infection.

Concerning this clonotype itself: The conserved phenylalanine or tryptophan normally closing the CDR3 is absent here, so this likely arose from a read error. The chain carries TRBV11-1 and TRBJ2-1, with 8 positions matching TRBD1. In germline, CDR1 is SGHAT, CDR2 FQDESV (reference sequence). The CDR3 extends over 15 amino acids. The CDR3 loop is CACSFRTGTYNEQFL. The CDR3 bases are TGTGCATGCAGCTTCAGGACAGGGACCTACAATGAGCAGTTCCTC.

This clonotype was observed a single time. A much bigger clone sits one base away, suggesting this may be a read error. This chain connects TRBV12-3 or TRBV12-4 to TRBJ1-4; D may be TRBD1 (6 bases). The CDR3 has 15 residues. CDR3 sequence reads: CAGRKLRDNNEKLFF. The CDR3 DNA reads as TGTGCCGGCAGGAAACTGAGGGACAATAATGAAAAACTGTTTTTT.

The table lists this clonotype with many counts. V is TRBV6-1 and J is TRBJ1-5; D gene uncertain. Germline V gene lookup returns CDR1 MNHNS and CDR2 SASEGT. The ends were cut back, 4 bases at V and 0 bases at J, with 7 bases in the middle. The CDR3 loop spans 14 amino acids. The CDR3 sequence is CASSATDSNQPQHF. The CDR3 DNA follows: TGTGCCAGCAGTGCCACAGATAGCAATCAGCCCCAGCATTTT.

Concerning this clonotype: This sequence may be a read error, since a much larger clone differs from it by one base. This chain uses TRBV10-3 with TRBJ1-5; no definite D call. The V gene's germline CDR1 is ENHRY and CDR2 SYGVKD. With 11 bases removed from V and 7 bases from J, the gap between germline ends came to 12 bases. The CDR3 spans 11 residues. The CDR3 loop reads CAPMLAQPQHF. Here the CDR3 DNA reads TGTGCCCCCATGTTAGCACAGCCCCAGCATTTT.

As concerns this clonotype: This may stem from a read error, because a much larger clone lies one nucleotide away. The chain links TRBV4-2 to TRBJ1-1, with D possibly being TRBD1 (6 bases). The germline gives CDR1 LGHNA, CDR2 YNFKEQ. This CDR3 has 13 residues. This CDR3 reads CASSQDRGPEAIF. Here the CDR3 DNA reads TGTGCCAGCAGCCAAGATCGGGGGCCTGAAGCTATCTTT.

In regard to this clonotype: Germline and junction disagree at one end, which may indicate a read error. J is TRBJ2-7 and V is TRBV6-5; possibly TRBD1 for D (5 bases). CDR1 MNHEY and CDR2 SVGAGI come from the germline V gene. The CDR3 contains 15 residues. This chain's CDR3 is CASSYLTVGAYEQHF. DNA of the CDR3: TGTGCCAGCAGTTACTTGACAGTCGGAGCCTACGAGCAGCACTTC.

Points on this clonotype: A much bigger clone sits one base away, suggesting this may be a read error. Because it lacks the conserved phenylalanine or tryptophan at the end, this CDR3 is likely a read error. V and J are TRBV6-5 and TRBJ1-1, with a tentative D call TRBD1 (5 bases). From germline, CDR1 is MNHEY and CDR2 SVGAGI. The CDR3 has 14 amino acids. V was pared by 7 bases and J by 5 bases, with 17 bases between. This CDR3 reads CASTAAGVWTEAFS. CDR3 nucleotide sequence: TGTGCCAGCACCGCCGCGGGGGTATGGACTGAAGCTTTCTCT.

Note on this clonotype: A read error may explain this, as a much larger clone is one base away. J is TRBJ2-2 and V is TRBV4-3; D not certain. This CDR3 has 13 residues. V was clipped by 3 bases and J by 9 bases, with 11 bases between them. Germline CDR1 reads LGHNA; CDR2 reads YSLEER. DNA of the CDR3: TGCGCCAGCAGCCAGGGCGGAACCCGGGAGCTGTTTTTT. This codes for CASSQGGTRELFF.

A note on this clonotype: At one end, the junction sequence differs from germline, possibly due to a read error. The CDR3: CPSSLSSRRENTGELFF. In DNA form, the CDR3 reads TGTCCCAGCAGCTTATCTTCGCGGCGGGAGAACACCGGGGAGCTGTTTTTT. The chain carries TRBV11-2 and TRBJ2-2; weak D call: TRBD2 (6 bases). The germline V gene encodes CDR1 SGHAT and CDR2 FQNNGV. The CDR3 runs 17 residues.